These T cell receptor beta chains were read from a single sample in a study of OX40 agonist ivuxolimab in advanced cancers. Only in-frame clones appear in the TCRdb table, and some are missing; sequencing was by immunoSEQ multiplex PCR. This sample has about 64,000 clones; about 88% occur once, and the top ten carry 0.67%. Specimen: CD4+ or CD8+ T cells sorted from blood, collected in a trial of the OX40 agonist ivuxolimab. These receptors were collected from an adult with an advanced solid tumor such as melanoma, head and neck, liver or kidney cancer. CDR3s include the opening cysteine and the closing phenylalanine or tryptophan. Fields, in order: clone size, V gene, J gene, D gene, CDR3 DNA, CDR3 protein. A D gene is named only where the DNA matches it firmly. A row's size may be missing; if present it is once, few, many or a size class.

clone size: -; V gene: TRBV28; J gene: TRBJ1-1; D gene: TRBD1; CDR3 DNA: TGTGCCAGCAACCCCACAGGGGGCCCGCCTCGATACACTGAAGCTTTCTTT; CDR3 protein: CASNPTGGPPRYTEAFF
clone size: once; V gene: TRBV19; J gene: TRBJ1-6; D gene: -; CDR3 DNA: TGTGCCAGTAGGATTACAGGTTCACCCCTCCACTTT; CDR3 protein: CASRITGSPLHF
clone size: few; V gene: TRBV6-5; J gene: TRBJ2-7; D gene: -; CDR3 DNA: TGTGCCAGCCTAATAAATAGGGCTCAACACTACGAGCAGTACTTC; CDR3 protein: CASLINRAQHYEQYF
clone size: once; V gene: TRBV5-4; J gene: TRBJ2-3; D gene: -; CDR3 DNA: TGTGCCAGCAGCTTCCCGGGGAGGGGGCTGACAGATACGCAGTATTTT; CDR3 protein: CASSFPGRGLTDTQYF
clone size: -; V gene: TRBV5-6; J gene: TRBJ2-5; D gene: -; CDR3 DNA: TGTGCCAGCAGCTTGGAAACGGCAGGGGGGCTAGAGACCCAGTACTTC; CDR3 protein: CASSLETAGGLETQYF
clone size: -; V gene: TRBV19; J gene: TRBJ2-5; D gene: TRBD1; CDR3 DNA: TGTGCCAGTAGTAACCCGACAGGGGGGTCTCGAGAGACCCAGTACTTC; CDR3 protein: CASSNPTGGSRETQYF
clone size: -; V gene: TRBV19; J gene: TRBJ1-2; D gene: -; CDR3 DNA: TGTGCCAGTAGCCGGACGCGGAACTATGGCTACACCTTC; CDR3 protein: CASSRTRNYGYTF
clone size: -; V gene: TRBV10-3; J gene: TRBJ1-2; D gene: -; CDR3 DNA: TGTGCCATCAGTGAGTCGGGGACGGCTAACTATGGCTACACCTTC; CDR3 protein: CAISESGTANYGYTF
clone size: -; V gene: TRBV29-1; J gene: TRBJ1-1; D gene: -; CDR3 DNA: TGCAGCGGTGGGGAGATCCTTGCCACTGAAGCTTTCTTT; CDR3 protein: CSGGEILATEAFF
clone size: -; V gene: TRBV28; J gene: TRBJ1-2; D gene: -; CDR3 DNA: TGTGCCAGCAGTACCGGGGGAACGGGGTGGTATGGCTACACCTTC; CDR3 protein: CASSTGGTGWYGYTF
clone size: -; V gene: TRBV2; J gene: TRBJ1-4; D gene: TRBD1; CDR3 DNA: TGTGCCAGCAGTGCGTTGGGACAGGGGAGGGAAAAACTGTTTTTT; CDR3 protein: CASSALGQGREKLFF
clone size: -; V gene: TRBV7-3; J gene: TRBJ2-7; D gene: TRBD2; CDR3 DNA: TGTGCCAGCAGCTTAAGACTAGCAGGAGAGCAGTACTTC; CDR3 protein: CASSLRLAGEQYF
clone size: -; V gene: TRBV7-9; J gene: TRBJ2-1; D gene: TRBD2; CDR3 DNA: TGTGCCAGCAGACCGGGACTAGCGGACCTCAATGAGCAGTTCTTC; CDR3 protein: CASRPGLADLNEQFF
clone size: few; V gene: TRBV19; J gene: TRBJ1-2; D gene: TRBD1; CDR3 DNA: TGTGCCAGTAGTATAGGACAGGGCATTGGGGCCTATGGCTACACCTTC; CDR3 protein: CASSIGQGIGAYGYTF
clone size: -; V gene: TRBV21-1; J gene: TRBJ2-7; D gene: -; CDR3 DNA: TGTGCCAGCAGCAAAGCTCGGACAGGGCGCGGTTACGAGCAGTACTTC; CDR3 protein: CASSKARTGRGYEQYF
clone size: -; V gene: TRBV4-1; J gene: TRBJ1-3; D gene: -; CDR3 DNA: TGCGCCAGCAGCCTTATAGGCGGAAACACCATATATTTT; CDR3 protein: CASSLIGGNTIYF
clone size: few; V gene: TRBV4-2; J gene: TRBJ2-1; D gene: -; CDR3 DNA: TGTGCCAGCAGCCAGGATGGACGAGGCGACAATGAGCAGTTCTTC; CDR3 protein: CASSQDGRGDNEQFF
clone size: -; V gene: TRBV9; J gene: TRBJ2-1; D gene: TRBD2; CDR3 DNA: TGTGCCAGCAGCGTGGGCGCCGGGACTAGCGGATACAATGAGCAGTTCTTC; CDR3 protein: CASSVGAGTSGYNEQFF
clone size: -; V gene: TRBV11-3; J gene: TRBJ1-3; D gene: -; CDR3 DNA: TGTGCCAGCAGCCAATCCAGGGGCGGAAACACCATATATTTT; CDR3 protein: CASSQSRGGNTIYF
clone size: few; V gene: TRBV2; J gene: TRBJ2-2; D gene: -; CDR3 DNA: TGTGCCAGCAGAGTTAGGGGGGCCGGGGAGCTGTTTTTT; CDR3 protein: CASRVRGAGELFF
clone size: -; V gene: TRBV6-1; J gene: TRBJ2-3; D gene: -; CDR3 DNA: TGTGCCAGCAGTATTCCCCCTCCGGGAGATACGCAGTATTTT; CDR3 protein: CASSIPPPGDTQYF
clone size: -; V gene: TRBV5-5; J gene: TRBJ1-2; D gene: TRBD1; CDR3 DNA: TGTGCCAGCAGCTTAACCGACAGGGTATATGGCTACACCTTC; CDR3 protein: CASSLTDRVYGYTF
clone size: -; V gene: TRBV10-3; J gene: TRBJ2-7; D gene: TRBD2; CDR3 DNA: TGTGCCATCAGTGAGAGGTCGCGGGGGTACGAGCAGTACTTC; CDR3 protein: CAISERSRGYEQYF
clone size: -; V gene: TRBV10-3; J gene: TRBJ2-3; D gene: -; CDR3 DNA: TGTGCCATCAGGAGCTCAGTTGCAGATACGCAGTATTTT; CDR3 protein: CAIRSSVADTQYF
clone size: -; V gene: TRBV28; J gene: TRBJ2-4; D gene: -; CDR3 DNA: TGTGCCAGCAGTTTATTTACCGGGAGAAAGCTAGCCAAAAACATTCAGTACTTC; CDR3 protein: CASSLFTGRKLAKNIQYF
clone size: -; V gene: TRBV10-1; J gene: TRBJ2-7; D gene: -; CDR3 DNA: TGCGCCAGCAGTGAGTCTGGGCTAGCGGAGCAGTACTTC; CDR3 protein: CASSESGLAEQYF
clone size: -; V gene: TRBV6-1; J gene: TRBJ1-5; D gene: TRBD1; CDR3 DNA: TGTGCCACCCGGACAGGGAATCAGCCCCAGCATTTT; CDR3 protein: CATRTGNQPQHF
clone size: -; V gene: TRBV19; J gene: TRBJ1-5; D gene: TRBD1; CDR3 DNA: TGTGCCAGTAAAATAAACAGGGGCGTCGGCAATCAGCCCCAGCATTTT; CDR3 protein: CASKINRGVGNQPQHF
clone size: -; V gene: TRBV19; J gene: TRBJ1-1; D gene: -; CDR3 DNA: TGTGCCAGTAGTATAGTCCCGCGGCAAATGAACACTGAAGCTTTCTTT; CDR3 protein: CASSIVPRQMNTEAFF
clone size: -; V gene: TRBV19; J gene: TRBJ2-3; D gene: TRBD1; CDR3 DNA: TGTGCCAGTAGTACGGGACAGGGAAGAACAGATACGCAGTATTTT; CDR3 protein: CASSTGQGRTDTQYF
clone size: -; V gene: TRBV2; J gene: TRBJ2-7; D gene: TRBD2; CDR3 DNA: TGTGCCAGCAGTGTCGGGACTAGCGTCTACGAGCAGTACTTC; CDR3 protein: CASSVGTSVYEQYF